This T cell receptor (beta chain) was identified in a study of blood T cell repertoires in COVID-19 (dated by TCRdb to about 2020). With regard to the full study: Samples covering the acute and convalescent phases of COVID-19 were provided by collaborators in the United States, Italy and Spain. Nearly every sample came with metadata listing a de-identified subject ID, COVID-19 status, age in years and sex. The dataset comprised deeply sampled blood TCRbeta repertoires from subjects exposed to, actively infected with, or recovered from COVID-19. The samples were drawn from two sources: the first 160 participants of the ongoing ImmuneRACE study, and 1,000 to 1,500 subjects contributed by 6 global collaborators. The material from the prospective study consisted of cDNA or gDNA derived from T cells, B-cell-depleted T cells, or PBMCs. Where HLA class I and class II types were available, the types were taken from metadata supplied by the sample provider, not from assay-based typing. The repertoires were made available in a free public database intended to serve as a resource for research on the immune response to SARS-CoV-2.

The study at large found these results: The quantity of clinical and demographic metadata differed by source and by participant and was supplied without curation.

A remark on this clone: Its antigen specificity is not known. No base-level quality is on record; no much larger clone is a single base apart.

The immunoSEQ Assay, a bias-controlled multiplex PCR, was used to amplify TCRbeta CDR3 regions from genomic DNA. Processing in the source paper ran as follows. The number of nucleated cells in each sample was estimated from the amplification of reference gene primers within the assay. Sequence reads were collapsed and filtered to measure the absolute abundance of every unique TCRbeta CDR3 rearrangement. For each sample, productive Simpson clonality was calculated as the square root of Simpson's diversity index across productive rearrangements. In its TCRdb copy, this immuneACCESS table keeps in-frame sequences only and misses some clones. Where compared with another copy, unresolved V genes explain less than half of these, and the others have no known cause. V and J calls and clone size are copied from that table; D and trimming were computed from the DNA. Present in this sample are 200,000 to 250,000 clones, 86% of which were seen just once. Jointly, the top ten make up roughly 1.6% of the sample.

Samples from volunteer blood donors who had recovered from COVID-19 were contributed by a second Seattle source. The collaborating institutions used their own protocols to collect whole blood in K2EDTA tubes. For TCRbeta analysis, collaborators shipped samples as frozen whole blood, isolated PBMCs, or DNA extracted from either of those sample types. This clonotype originated in a woman aged 55 to 70 who had recovered from COVID-19. The specimen was peripheral blood.

The nucleotides read TGTGCCAGCAGCTTAGCCGGAGCCTACGAGCAGTACTTC. Its protein product is CASSLAGAYEQYF. In this chain, TRBV11-2 is recombined with TRBJ2-7, with the D gene not clear enough to name. V loses 1 base of germline sequence and J loses 2 bases, and the interval between the two ends is 6 bases. Taken from the germline V gene, the CDR1 and CDR2 loops are SGHAT and FQNNGV. The CDR3 spans 13 residues, from the cysteine through the phenylalanine. The sequence is cut down to CDR3 DNA, 39 bases in frame from base 1.